This T cell receptor (beta chain) was captured by sequencing in a study of cytomegalovirus exposure and HLA in healthy donors. Findings of the study overall: The analysis excluded some indistinguishable V segments, including TRBV6-2 and TRBV6-3. Among immune exposure information, only CMV serostatus was available. Later analysis placed DRB1 highest and HLA-C lowest in TCR association rates, which differed by HLA locus.

Sampled while nominally healthy, donors likely had unrecorded immune exposures. Comment on this clone: Its target is unknown.

The CDR3 contains 13 residues. The V and J ends lost 5 bases and 8 bases, in that order; junction bases with no gene match: 6. Germline V gene lookup returns CDR1 SGHNT and CDR2 YYREEE (reference sequence). Vbeta (60) and Jbeta (13) primers were used in the PCR. Clones were sequenced by immunoSEQ multiplex PCR, and TCRdb holds only the in-frame ones, with some missing. Seen here are some 140,000 clones, 73% observed once, and the top ten hold 1.3%. The V and J genes are TRBV5-4 and TRBJ1-5; 8 bases align to TRBD1. This receptor was taken from a woman aged 40-49 years in good health and CMV-seronegative. Sequenced material: PBMCs. The CDR3 protein is CASRLQGDKPQHF. CDR3 DNA: TGTGCCAGCAGGTTACAGGGGGACAAGCCCCAGCATTTT.